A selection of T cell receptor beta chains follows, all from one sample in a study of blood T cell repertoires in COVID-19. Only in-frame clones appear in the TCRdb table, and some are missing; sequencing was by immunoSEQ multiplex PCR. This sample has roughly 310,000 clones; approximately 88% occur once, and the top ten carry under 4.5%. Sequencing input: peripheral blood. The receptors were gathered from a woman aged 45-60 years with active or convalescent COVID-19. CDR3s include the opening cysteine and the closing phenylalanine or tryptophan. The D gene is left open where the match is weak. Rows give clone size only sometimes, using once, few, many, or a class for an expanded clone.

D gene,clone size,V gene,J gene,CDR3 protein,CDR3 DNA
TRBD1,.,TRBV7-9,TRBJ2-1,CASSRTGGFGNEQFF,TGTGCCAGCAGTCGGACAGGGGGTTTTGGCAATGAGCAGTTCTTC
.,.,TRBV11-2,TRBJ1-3,CASSQTRSGNTIYF,TGTGCCAGCAGCCAGACACGCTCTGGAAACACCATATATTTT
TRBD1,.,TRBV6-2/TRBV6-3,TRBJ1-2,CASSQRTGNYGYTF,TGTGCCAGCAGCCAGCGGACAGGAAACTATGGCTACACCTTC
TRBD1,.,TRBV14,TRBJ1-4,CASSCRQGALRKLFF,TGTGCCAGCAGCTGTCGACAGGGGGCGCTTAGAAAACTGTTTTTT
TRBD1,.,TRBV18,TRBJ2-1,CASSPDREGYNEQFF,TGTGCCAGCTCACCAGACAGGGAAGGCTACAATGAGCAGTTCTTC
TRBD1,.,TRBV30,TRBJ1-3,CAWRGGQASGNTIYF,TGTGCCTGGAGGGGGGGACAGGCCTCTGGAAACACCATATATTTT
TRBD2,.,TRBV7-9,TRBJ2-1,CASSSNRAGGSGEQFF,TGTGCCAGCAGCTCCAATAGGGCGGGGGGATCCGGTGAGCAGTTCTTC
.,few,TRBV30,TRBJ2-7,CAWSAGTLASEQYF,TGTGCCTGGAGTGCCGGGACACTGGCCTCCGAGCAGTACTTC
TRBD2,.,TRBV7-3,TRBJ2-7,CASSLGGATYEQYF,TGTGCCAGCAGCTTGGGAGGGGCAACCTACGAGCAGTACTTC
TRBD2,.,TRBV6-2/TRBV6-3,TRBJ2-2,CASSKLRATSGFGELFF,TGTGCCAGCAGTAAGTTACGTGCGACTAGCGGGTTCGGGGAGCTGTTTTTT
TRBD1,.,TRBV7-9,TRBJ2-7,CASSRTGVRLEQYF,TGTGCCAGCAGCCGGACAGGGGTGAGACTCGAGCAGTACTTC
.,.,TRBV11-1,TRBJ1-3,CASSLGQIASGNTIYF,TGTGCCAGCAGCTTAGGACAGATCGCCTCTGGAAACACCATATATTTT
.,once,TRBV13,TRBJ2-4,CASSPRGLAKNIQYF,TGTGCCAGCAGCCCCCGGGGGTTAGCCAAAAACATTCAGTACTTC
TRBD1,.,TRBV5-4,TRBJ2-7,CASSLYIQGASEQYF,TGTGCCAGCAGCTTGTATATCCAGGGGGCATCCGAGCAGTACTTC
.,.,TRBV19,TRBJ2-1,CASSMRRGRTSYNEQFF,TGTGCCAGTAGTATGCGCAGGGGTCGTACCTCCTACAATGAGCAGTTCTTC
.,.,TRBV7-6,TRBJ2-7,CASSYRQTPTYEQYF,TGTGCCAGCAGCTACCGACAGACCCCTACCTACGAGCAGTACTTC
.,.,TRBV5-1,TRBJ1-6,CASSLDRAYSPLHF,TGCGCCAGCAGCTTGGACAGGGCCTATTCACCCCTCCACTTT
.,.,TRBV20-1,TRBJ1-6,CSASMGMTGGSPLHF,TGCAGTGCTAGTATGGGGATGACGGGAGGTTCACCCCTCCACTTT
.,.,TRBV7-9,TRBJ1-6,CASSLVNLGRTFSPLHF,TGTGCCAGCAGCTTAGTAAACTTGGGGCGGACCTTTTCACCCCTCCACTTT
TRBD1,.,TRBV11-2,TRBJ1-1,CASSLYRGTGLNTEAFF,TGTGCCAGCAGCTTATACCGTGGGACAGGGTTGAACACTGAAGCTTTCTTT
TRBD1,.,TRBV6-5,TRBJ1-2,CATVRDRGYGYTF,TGTGCCACCGTCCGGGACAGGGGCTATGGCTACACCTTC
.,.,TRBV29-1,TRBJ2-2,CSAPGPYGTGELFF,TGCAGCGCCCCGGGTCCCTACGGTACCGGGGAGCTGTTTTTT
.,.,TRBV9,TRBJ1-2,CASSVAPRADGYTF,TGTGCCAGCAGCGTAGCCCCCAGGGCGGATGGCTACACCTTC
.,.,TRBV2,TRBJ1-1,CASRIYKNTEAFF,TGTGCCAGCAGGATATACAAGAACACTGAAGCTTTCTTT
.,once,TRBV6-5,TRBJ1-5,CASNKLNQPQHF,TGTGCCAGCAACAAGTTAAATCAGCCCCAGCATTTT
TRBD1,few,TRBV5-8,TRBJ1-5,CASSPLDRGYYQPQHF,TGTGCCAGCAGCCCCCTGGACAGGGGGTATTATCAGCCCCAGCATTTT
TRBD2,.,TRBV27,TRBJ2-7,CASSFSSGGTYEQYF,TGTGCCAGCAGTTTTAGTAGCGGGGGGACCTACGAGCAGTACTTC
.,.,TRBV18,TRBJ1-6,CASSPREGYNSPLHF,TGTGCCAGCTCACCAAGGGAGGGCTATAATTCACCCCTCCACTTT
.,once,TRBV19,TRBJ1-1,CASTPPVTPRNTEAFF,TGTGCCAGTACCCCCCCCGTTACTCCGCGGAACACTGAAGCTTTCTTT
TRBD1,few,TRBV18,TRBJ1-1,CASSKGQYDTEAFF,TGTGCCAGCTCAAAGGGACAGTACGACACTGAAGCTTTCTTT
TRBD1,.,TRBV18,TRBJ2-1,CASSPLGTGVIEQFF,TGTGCCAGCTCACCACTTGGGACAGGGGTGATTGAGCAGTTCTTC
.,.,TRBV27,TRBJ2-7,CASSRTGTNEQYF,TGTGCCAGCAGCAGGACAGGGACTAACGAGCAGTACTTC
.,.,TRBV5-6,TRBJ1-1,CASSLALQGRNTEAFF,TGTGCCAGCAGCCTCGCCCTCCAGGGGCGGAACACTGAAGCTTTCTTT
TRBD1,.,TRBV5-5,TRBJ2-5,CASSLPTGSDETQYF,TGTGCCAGCAGCTTGCCGACAGGGAGCGACGAGACCCAGTACTTC
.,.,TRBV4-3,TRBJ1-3,CASSREASGVMEHTIYF,TGCGCCAGCAGCCGAGAAGCCAGCGGGGTAATGGAGCACACCATATATTTT
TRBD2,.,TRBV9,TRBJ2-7,CASSVGGGRYEQYF,TGTGCCAGCAGCGTTGGCGGGGGGCGGTACGAGCAGTACTTC
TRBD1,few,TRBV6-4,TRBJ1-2,CASSDSPGQGIYGYTF,TGTGCCAGCAGTGACTCCCCGGGACAGGGAATCTATGGCTACACCTTC
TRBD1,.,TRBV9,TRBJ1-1,CASSYQGANTEAFF,TGTGCCAGCAGCTATCAGGGGGCGAACACTGAAGCTTTCTTT
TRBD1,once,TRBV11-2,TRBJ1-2,CASSTLTGGFDGYTF,TGTGCCAGCAGCACACTAACAGGGGGCTTCGATGGCTACACCTTC
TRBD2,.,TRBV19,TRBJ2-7,CASRFSGTSGAYEQYF,TGTGCCAGTAGATTTTCCGGGACTAGCGGGGCCTACGAGCAGTACTTC
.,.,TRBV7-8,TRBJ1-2,CASSLEAGWDGYTF,TGTGCCAGCAGCTTAGAGGCAGGTTGGGATGGCTACACCTTC